Below are 14 T cell receptor beta chains sequenced from a single sample in a study of T cell responses to AZD1222 COVID-19 vaccine. Repertoires were generated with immunoSEQ multiplex PCR, while TCRdb's copy carries only in-frame clones and drops some. The sample has 100,000 to 120,000 clones, 82% seen once. This material consisted of peripheral blood, taken on day 0 of AZD1222 vaccination. The source of these receptors is an adult in good health.

This chain links TRBV30 with TRBJ1-2; 10 bases fit TRBD1. The CDR3 length is 12 residues. Looked up from germline, CDR1 is GTSNPN and CDR2 is SVGIG (reference sequence). Trimming cost V 6 bases and J 7 bases; bases outside gene matches: 5. The CDR3 is CACQDRGPGYTF. CDR3 DNA: TGTGCCTGCCAAGACAGGGGGCCTGGCTACACCTTC.

The chain is built from TRBV3-1 (or the pseudogene TRBV3-2) and TRBJ1-2, with no clear D. The CDR3 has 15 amino acids. CDR1 and CDR2 (germline): LGHDT, YNNKEL (reference sequence). Trimming removed 0 bases from V and 4 bases from J, with 12 bases in between. The DNA of the CDR3 is TGTGCCAGCAGCCAAGAAGGCCACAGCCTCTATGGCTACACCTTC. Protein: CASSQEGHSLYGYTF.

This clone was counted once. This chain links TRBV5-1 with TRBJ1-1; weak D call: TRBD1 (6 bases). CDR1 SGHRS and CDR2 YFSETQ come from the germline V gene. The length of the CDR3 is 15 residues. Trimming took 4 bases from V and 1 from J, leaving 14 bases between them. The CDR3 region is CASSQRGGRNTEAFF. The DNA of the CDR3 is TGCGCCAGCAGCCAGAGGGGGGGCAGGAACACTGAAGCTTTCTTT.

V usage is TRBV21-1 and J usage is TRBJ1-1. TRBV21-1 is deemed a pseudogene. The CDR3 length is 12 residues. CDR3 sequence reads: CASSRPMGEAFF. Written as DNA, the CDR3 is TGTGCCAGCAGCAGACCCATGGGTGAAGCTTTCTTT.

This chain uses TRBV19 with TRBJ2-3, with a possible D match to TRBD2 (5 bases). Trimming removed 9 bases at V and 2 bases at J, with 21 bases between. Germline CDR1 and CDR2: LNHDA and SQIVND (reference sequence). CDR3 size: 16 residues. The CDR3 DNA sequence: TGTGCCAGCAATCGAGGGTTCGTCTACGACACAGATACGCAGTATTTT. It translates to CASNRGFVYDTDTQYF.

Only a few counts were recorded for this clone. V usage is TRBV6-2 or TRBV6-3 and J usage is TRBJ2-7; D unresolved. Trimming shortened V by 1 base and J by 0 bases, and 7 bases separated the two germline ends. The CDR3 is made up of 14 amino acids. Germline CDR1 reads MNHEY; CDR2 reads SVGEGT. This chain's CDR3 is CASSYLRSSYEQYF. The CDR3 nucleotides are TGTGCCAGCAGTTACTTGAGGAGCTCCTACGAGCAGTACTTC.

The CDR3 coding sequence is TGCGCCAGCAGCCAAGTTAACGGGCCAGCCGCTGGAAACACCATATATTTT. It is translated as CASSQVNGPAAGNTIYF. The chain is built from TRBV4-1 and TRBJ1-3, with no clear D. Germline lookup yields CDR1 MGHRA and CDR2 YSYEKL. The CDR3 sequence is 17 residues long. V was clipped by 1 base and J by 2 bases, with 15 bases between them.

The chain links TRBV9 to TRBJ2-7; no reliable D call. The CDR3 contains 14 residues. Germline values: CDR1 SGDLS, CDR2 YYNGEE. The V end lost 3 bases, the J end lost 7 bases, and 17 bases lay between the germline ends. The DNA for the CDR3 is TGTGCCAGCAGCGCCACTACTGACGTTGGGGAGCAGTACTTC. Protein product: CASSATTDVGEQYF.

This clone was detected only once. This CDR3 reads CASSQGGTYGYTF. As DNA, the CDR3 is TGTGCCAGCAGCCAAGGCGGGACCTATGGCTACACCTTC. The rearrangement links TRBV6-2 or TRBV6-3 to TRBJ1-2; maybe TRBD1 (5 bases). The germline V gene has CDR1 MNHEY and CDR2 SVGEGT. The CDR3 sequence is 13 residues long. V dropped 6 bases and J dropped 4 bases, with 12 bases sitting between them.

The V and J genes are TRBV5-1 and TRBJ1-1; D uncertain. Germline CDR1 is SGHRS and CDR2 is YFSETQ. CDR3 length equals 13 residues. V dropped 0 bases and J dropped 11 bases, with 14 bases sitting between them. The CDR3 sequence: CASSLDPGRSAFF. The DNA for the CDR3 is TGCGCCAGCAGCTTGGACCCCGGACGAAGCGCTTTCTTT.

The chain couples TRBV30 to TRBJ2-3; D is possibly TRBD2 (5 bases). This CDR3 comprises 13 residues. V lost 0 bases and J lost 6, with 10 bases in between. Germline V lookup: CDR1 GTSNPN, CDR2 SVGIG (reference sequence). In DNA, the CDR3 is TGTGCCTGGAGTGTAGGACTCGTCGATACGCAGTATTTT. Its translation is CAWSVGLVDTQYF.

The V gene is TRBV19, the J gene TRBJ1-1; weak D call: TRBD1 (6 bases). Trimming pared 5 bases from V and 3 bases from J, leaving 13 bases between. Germline V gene lookup returns CDR1 LNHDA and CDR2 SQIVND (reference sequence). This CDR3 has 14 residues. Here the CDR3 DNA reads TGTGCCAGTAGTTGGGACACTCGGGACACTGAAGCTTTCTTT. This translates into CASSWDTRDTEAFF. Based on the CDR3 plus reference TRBV19 and TRBJ1-1, the full variable domain is DGGITQSPKYLFRKEGQNVTLSCEQNLNHDAMYWYRQDPGQGLRLIYYSQIVNDFQKGDIAEGYSVSREKKESFPLTVTSAQKNPTAFYLCASSWDTRDTEAFFGQGTRLTVV.

CDR3: CASSQGAVTGGDEQYF. The CDR3 DNA follows: TGTGCCAGCAGCCAAGGTGCGGTGACAGGGGGGGACGAGCAGTACTTC. This chain uses TRBV14 with TRBJ2-7, with 9 bases identical to TRBD1. The CDR3 covers 16 residues. The germline gives CDR1 SGHDN, CDR2 FVKESK. V dropped 1 base and J dropped 5; count of bases not matched to a gene: 9.

A note on this clone: Other DNA sequences within the sample encode an identical CDR3. The genes are TRBV5-1 and TRBJ2-3, with TRBD2 as a possible D gene (6 bases). Trimming shortened V by 2 bases and J by 0 bases, and 10 bases separated the two germline ends. CDR1 is SGHRS, CDR2 YFSETQ, per germline. CDR3 length: 15 amino acids. The CDR3 region has the DNA TGCGCCAGCAGCTTACGGGGGACTAGCACAGATACGCAGTATTTT. Translation: CASSLRGTSTDTQYF.